One T cell receptor (beta chain) is described in this entry. Authors' data handling: Estimates of nucleated cell counts were drawn from the amplification of reference gene primers. This table comes from immunoSEQ multiplex PCR, and its TCRdb copy is limited to in-frame clones, with some not included. Clonal size and the V and J genes are those of that table, whereas D and trimming came from the DNA. This table holds roughly 53,000 clones, 77% found once. Germline loops: CDR1 LNHDA, CDR2 SQIVND (reference sequence). Trimming cost V 3 bases and J 1 base, with 12 bases left between them. This CDR3 is built from 15 residues. The sample belongs to a study of blood T cell repertoires in COVID-19. Study-wide context: The United States, Italy and Spain supplied acute and convalescent COVID-19 samples. From T cells, B-cell-depleted T cells, or PBMCs came the material, which was cDNA or gDNA.

This clonotype was obtained from a man in his sixties or seventies with active or convalescent COVID-19. The sample comprised peripheral blood. The chain recombines TRBV19 with TRBJ1-1; tentative D call: TRBD1 (5 bases). CDR3 in amino acids: CASSIGRGANTEAFF. The CDR3 DNA reads TGTGCCAGTAGTATCGGGCGCGGGGCGAACACTGAAGCTTTCTTT.